The 7 T cell receptor beta chains reported below all come from one sample, sequenced in a study of tumor-infiltrating lymphocytes in localized non-small cell lung cancer. Data came from immunoSEQ multiplex PCR; TCRdb stores just in-frame clones and leaves some out. This table holds about 14,000 clones, 70% to 80% found once. Input material: lung tumor tissue. All receptors come from a human donor with non-small cell lung cancer.

This chain uses TRBV21-1 with TRBJ2-7; the table's D call of TRBD2 was not tested on the DNA. TRBV21-1 is described as a pseudogene. The CDR3 extends over 12 amino acids. The CDR3 here is CASSKTSYEQYF. The DNA of the CDR3 is TGTGCCAGCAGCAAAACTTCCTACGAGCAGTACTTC.

The gene calls are TRBV7-5 and TRBJ2-3. TRBV7-5 is a listed pseudogene. The CDR3 contains 13 residues. The CDR3 reads CVRSLGSTDTQYF. CDR3 nucleotide sequence: TGTGTCAGAAGCTTAGGTAGCACAGATACGCAGTATTTT.

The rearrangement uses TRBV14 and TRBJ1-6; TRBD1 matches 8 bases. Germline V gene data show CDR1 as SGHDN and CDR2 as FVKESK. The CDR3 extends over 14 amino acids. Trimming at V came to 2 bases and at J to 13 bases, leaving 7 bases not matched to a gene. As DNA, the CDR3 is TGTGCCAGCAGCCAAAAAGGGACAGGTACTCCCCTCCACTTT. The encoded protein is CASSQKGTGTPLHF.

This clone was seen a handful of times. The V gene is TRBV6-5, the J gene TRBJ2-7, with TRBD2 identical over 12 bases. The CDR3 contains 15 residues. Germline V gene data show CDR1 as MNHEY and CDR2 as SVGAGI. Unmatched junction bases numbered 4, after V lost 4 bases and J lost 3 bases. CDR3 nucleotide sequence: TGTGCCAGCAGTTCTAGGACTAGCGGGATCTACGAGCAGTACTTC. Protein: CASSSRTSGIYEQYF.

The table lists this clone with a few counts. Other DNA sequences in this specimen translate into the identical CDR3. The chain uses TRBV5-1 and TRBJ2-2; TRBD1 agrees at 10 bases. CDR1 is SGHRS, CDR2 YFSETQ, per germline. V was pared by 3 bases and J by 6 bases, with 8 bases of the junction left unmatched. This CDR3 contains 16 residues. The CDR3 nucleotides are TGCGCCAGCAGCTACACCGGGACAGGGGTCTCCGGGGAGCTGTTTTTT. This codes for CASSYTGTGVSGELFF.

The chain uses TRBV18 and TRBJ1-1, with 11 bases fitting TRBD1. The germline CDR1 and CDR2 sequences are KGHSH and LQKENI. The CDR3 loop spans 18 amino acids. After removal of 3 bases from V and 6 bases from J, the junction contained 15 bases not matched to a gene. CDR3 nucleotides: TGTGCCAGCTCACCCGCCGGGACAGGGGGGTTGTCGGCTCCTGAAGCTTTCTTT. It is translated as CASSPAGTGGLSAPEAFF.

V and J are TRBV19 and TRBJ2-3; D may match TRBD1 or TRBD2 (5 bases each). This CDR3 has 18 residues. Germline V gives CDR1 LNHDA, CDR2 SQIVND (reference sequence). Between the trimmed V and J ends, which lost 0 bases and 1 base, there was a span of 17 bases. CDR3 sequence (DNA): TGTGCCAGTAGTATAGACTCACCGGGACGGATGGGCACAGATACGCAGTATTTT. This translates into CASSIDSPGRMGTDTQYF.